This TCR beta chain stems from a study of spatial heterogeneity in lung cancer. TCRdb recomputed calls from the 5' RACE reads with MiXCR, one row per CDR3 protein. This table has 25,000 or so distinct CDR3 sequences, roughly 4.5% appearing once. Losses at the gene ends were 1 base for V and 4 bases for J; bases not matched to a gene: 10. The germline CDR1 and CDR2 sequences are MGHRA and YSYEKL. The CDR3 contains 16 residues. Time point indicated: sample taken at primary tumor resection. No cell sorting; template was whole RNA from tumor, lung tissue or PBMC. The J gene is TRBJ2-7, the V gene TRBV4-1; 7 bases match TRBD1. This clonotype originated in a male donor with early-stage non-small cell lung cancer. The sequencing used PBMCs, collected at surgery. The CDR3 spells CASSQAIETGIYEQYF. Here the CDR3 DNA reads TGCGCCAGCAGCCAAGCTATCGAGACAGGGATTTACGAGCAGTACTTC.